The 9 T cell receptor beta chains reported below all come from one sample, sequenced in a study of T cell changes during pregnancy in multiple sclerosis. Method: immunoSEQ multiplex PCR; TCRdb's copy keeps in-frame clones and lacks some. The table records roughly 45,000 clones, about 91% of them present only once. This specimen was CD8+ T cells from peripheral blood mononuclear cells, taken after pregnancy. The origin of the receptors is a female donor with multiple sclerosis, enrolled in a pregnancy study.

J is TRBJ2-1 and V is TRBV5-6; D possibly corresponds to TRBD2 (7 bases). Trimming left V 4 bases short and J 9 bases short, with 17 bases between. The CDR3 spans 14 residues. CDR1 is SGHDT, CDR2 YYEEEE, per germline. CDR3 nucleotides: TGTGCCAGCAGCCCAGGGGCGGGAGTGGGTGAGCAGTTCTTC. This translates into CASSPGAGVGEQFF.

This chain connects TRBV15 to TRBJ2-2; no clear D. Germline V CDR1 and CDR2: LNHNV, YYDKDF (reference sequence). Trimming stripped 6 bases from V and 6 bases from J, with 14 bases between. The CDR3 contains 14 residues. CDR3 nucleotide sequence: TGTGCCACCAGGGTACTGACAAGCCCCGGGGAGCTGTTTTTT. Translating it yields CATRVLTSPGELFF.

The chain recombines TRBV6-1 with TRBJ2-2; 7 nucleotides align to TRBD1. Germline CDR1 MNHNS, CDR2 SASEGT. The CDR3 length is 14 residues. Trimming cost V 8 bases and J 5 bases; bases outside gene matches: 8. This chain's CDR3 is CASHGDRDTGELFF. CDR3 nucleotide sequence: TGTGCCAGCCACGGGGACAGAGATACCGGGGAGCTGTTTTTT.

The rearrangement links TRBV5-1 to TRBJ2-5; 10 bases are a match to TRBD2. The germline V gene encodes CDR1 SGHRS and CDR2 YFSETQ. The CDR3 runs to 16 residues. J was trimmed by 1 base and V by 4 bases; bases with no gene match: 7. The CDR3 is CASSHYTSGIQETQYF. CDR3 nucleotides: TGCGCCAGCAGCCATTACACTAGCGGGATCCAAGAGACCCAGTACTTC.

V is TRBV7-9 and J is TRBJ2-1; 10 positions match TRBD2. This CDR3 has 14 residues. Unmatched junction bases numbered 7, after V lost 4 bases and J lost 10 bases. In germline, CDR1 is SEHNR, CDR2 FQNEAQ (reference sequence). The DNA for the CDR3 is TGTGCCAGCAGCTACACTAGCGGGGTGAGGGAGCAGTTCTTC. Its protein product is CASSYTSGVREQFF. The variable domain in full, completed from reference TRBV7-9 and TRBJ2-1, reads DTGVSQNPRHKITKRGQNVTFRCDPISEHNRLYWYRQTLGQGPEFLTYFQNEAQLEKSRLLSDRFSAERPKGSFSTLEIQRTEQGDSAMYLCASSYTSGVREQFFGPGTRLTVL.

This clone showed up just once. The chain links TRBV5-4 to TRBJ2-2; 9 bases line up with TRBD2. The CDR3 covers 16 residues. J lost 5 bases, V lost 4 bases, and 9 bases had no gene match. Germline V gene data show CDR1 as SGHNT and CDR2 as YYREEE (reference sequence). CDR3 sequence: CASSIWRLAVTGELFF. The CDR3 nucleotides read TGTGCCAGCAGCATCTGGAGACTAGCGGTTACCGGGGAGCTGTTTTTT.

V usage is TRBV5-1 and J usage is TRBJ1-1, with D perhaps TRBD1 (6 bases). There are 13 residues in the CDR3. V gave up 2 bases and J gave up 6 bases, with 11 bases separating them. Germline V gives CDR1 SGHRS, CDR2 YFSETQ. CDR3 sequence: CASSFRGGPEAFF. The CDR3 DNA sequence: TGCGCCAGCAGCTTTAGGGGGGGGCCTGAAGCTTTCTTT.

This clone was seen a single time. This chain joins TRBV5-1 and TRBJ1-5, with a weak D call TRBD1 (5 bases). This CDR3 is built from 13 residues. CDR1 and CDR2 from the germline V gene are SGHRS and YFSETQ. Trimming pared 5 bases from V and 4 bases from J, leaving 10 bases between. DNA of the CDR3: TGCGCCAGCAGTATGACAGTTAATCAGCCCCAGCATTTT. As protein: CASSMTVNQPQHF.

The V call is TRBV7-9, the J call TRBJ1-1, with a weak D call TRBD1 (6 bases). The CDR3 spans 15 residues. Germline CDR1 reads SEHNR; CDR2 reads FQNEAQ (reference sequence). Trimming cost V 4 bases and J 2 bases, with 14 bases left between them. CDR3 sequence (DNA): TGTGCCAGCAGCTCGCCGCAGGACAGAAACACTGAAGCTTTCTTT. Its protein product is CASSSPQDRNTEAFF.